The 28 T cell receptor beta chains listed next were all sequenced from one sample in a study of blood T cell repertoires in COVID-19. The method was immunoSEQ multiplex PCR; TCRdb's version includes in-frame clones alone and lacks a portion of them. The sample carries approximately 80,000 clones, approximately 90% recorded once. The specimen sequenced was peripheral blood. Receptors were obtained from a human donor in a cohort sampled during active COVID-19.

Here the CDR3 reads CASSNQMNEQFF. The CDR3 coding sequence is TGTGCCAGTAGTAACCAGATGAATGAGCAGTTCTTC. The rearrangement uses TRBV19 and TRBJ2-1; D is ambiguous. This CDR3 has 12 residues. V lost 4 bases, J lost 7 bases, and 8 bases lay in between. CDR1 and CDR2 from the germline V gene are LNHDA and SQIVND (reference sequence). The variable domain in full, completed from reference TRBV19 and TRBJ2-1, reads DGGITQSPKYLFRKEGQNVTLSCEQNLNHDAMYWYRQDPGQGLRLIYYSQIVNDFQKGDIAEGYSVSREKKESFPLTVTSAQKNPTAFYLCASSNQMNEQFFGPGTRLTVL.

The rearrangement uses TRBV7-8 and TRBJ1-1; TRBD1 is a possible D gene (6 bases). The germline V gene has CDR1 SGHVS and CDR2 FQNEAQ. The CDR3 is made up of 15 amino acids. The germline V and J ends were trimmed by 2 bases and 4 bases, with 14 bases remaining between them. DNA for the CDR3: TGTGCCAGCAGCTTAAGCCGGGGGGCAGGCACTGAAGCTTTCTTT. This translates into CASSLSRGAGTEAFF.

V gene TRBV5-1 combines with J gene TRBJ1-2; 7 bases fit TRBD1. CDR3 length equals 15 residues. V was clipped by 0 bases and J by 3 bases; unmatched bases: 5. The germline gives CDR1 SGHRS, CDR2 YFSETQ. The CDR3 DNA follows: TGCGCCAGCAGCTTGGGACAGGGAAGTGACTATGGCTACACCTTC. Amino acid sequence: CASSLGQGSDYGYTF.

The chain combines TRBV19 with TRBJ1-5; D uncertain. Germline V gene lookup returns CDR1 LNHDA and CDR2 SQIVND (reference sequence). The V gene lost 4 bases and the J gene lost 1 base, with 5 bases spanning the gap. The CDR3 is 13 residues long. CDR3 coding DNA: TGTGCCAGTAGTACTGAGAGCAATCAGCCCCAGCATTTT. This codes for CASSTESNQPQHF.

This chain uses TRBV4-2 with TRBJ2-3; no definite D call. The CDR3 totals 15 residues. Germline V gene sequence: CDR1 LGHNA, CDR2 YNFKEQ. Trimming left V 0 bases short and J 1 base short, with 8 bases between. For the CDR3, the DNA is TGTGCCAGCAGCCAAGACCCTTTTGGCACAGATACGCAGTATTTT. It translates to CASSQDPFGTDTQYF.

V gene TRBV11-2 combines with J gene TRBJ1-2, with 7 bases that match TRBD1. Trimming took 5 bases from V and 4 from J; bases not matched to a gene: 4. The CDR3 consists of 13 residues. The germline gives CDR1 SGHAT, CDR2 FQNNGV. The CDR3 coding sequence is TGTGCCAGCAGCAGAGACAGGGTCTATGGCTACACCTTC. Its protein product is CASSRDRVYGYTF.

The CDR3 DNA reads as TGCGCCAGCAGCCGACTAGGGACAGGGGGCGTTGGGTACAATGAGCAGTTCTTC. Its translation: CASSRLGTGGVGYNEQFF. The V and J genes are TRBV4-1 and TRBJ2-1, with 12 bases fitting TRBD1. The V gene end was trimmed by 4 bases and the J gene end by 4 bases; junction bases not matched to a gene: 11. The germline CDR1 and CDR2 sequences are MGHRA and YSYEKL. This CDR3 region has 18 residues.

The gene calls are TRBV6-6 and TRBJ1-6, with D perhaps matching TRBD1 (6 bases). The V gene lost 5 bases and the J gene lost 5 bases, with 16 bases spanning the gap. The germline V gene has CDR1 MNHNY and CDR2 SVGAGI (reference sequence). This CDR3 region has 16 residues. CDR3 nucleotides: TGTGCCAGCAGTCGAGACCAGGGGAACGATAATTCACCCCTCCACTTT. As protein: CASSRDQGNDNSPLHF.

The chain uses TRBV5-1 and TRBJ1-1; a possible D gene is TRBD1 (5 bases). CDR1 is SGHRS, CDR2 YFSETQ, per germline. Trimming left V 6 bases short and J 2 bases short, with 11 bases between. This CDR3 is built from 13 residues. The CDR3 bases are TGCGCCAGCACTATCGGACACAACACTGAAGCTTTCTTT. Protein product: CASTIGHNTEAFF.

Written as DNA, the CDR3 is TGTGCCAGCAGCCTGTCGGGGGGCTACGAGCAGTACTTC. Encoded protein: CASSLSGGYEQYF. This chain links TRBV14 with TRBJ2-7; 7 bases match TRBD2. Germline CDR1 and CDR2: SGHDN and FVKESK. The CDR3 runs to 13 residues. J lost 3 bases, V lost 4 bases, and 3 bases had no gene match.

V usage is TRBV6-2 or TRBV6-3 and J usage is TRBJ1-5, with 7 bases fitting TRBD1. With 6 bases clipped from V and 3 bases from J, the junction kept 2 bases outside the gene matches. The CDR3 is 13 amino acids. Germline CDR1 MNHEY, CDR2 SVGEGT. CDR3 DNA sequence: TGTGCCAGCAGCGGGACAGACAATCAGCCCCAGCATTTT. It is translated as CASSGTDNQPQHF.

V gene TRBV19 combines with J gene TRBJ2-5, with D possibly matching TRBD2 (5 bases). CDR3 length: 14 residues. V lost 3 bases and J lost 6, with 14 bases in between. CDR1 and CDR2 from the germline V gene are LNHDA and SQIVND (reference sequence). CDR3 residues: CASSIMTGMQTQYF. DNA of the CDR3: TGTGCCAGTAGTATTATGACGGGGATGCAGACCCAGTACTTC.

The gene calls are TRBV13 and TRBJ2-7; TRBD1 might be the D (5 bases). Deletions cut 2 bases from V and 0 bases from J, with 8 bases between. This CDR3 spans 14 amino acids. The germline V gene has CDR1 PRHDT and CDR2 FYEKMQ (reference sequence). CDR3: CASSLRTTSYEQYF. In nucleotides, the CDR3 is TGTGCCAGCAGCTTACGGACAACCTCCTACGAGCAGTACTTC.

V gene TRBV4-1 combines with J gene TRBJ2-3; 9 bases agree with TRBD2. Germline CDR1 and CDR2: MGHRA and YSYEKL. CDR3 length: 17 residues. Trimming removed 0 bases from V and 3 bases from J; junction bases left unmatched: 7. The CDR3 DNA sequence: TGCGCCAGCAGCCAAGAAGGGGCGGGGGGGCCTACAGATACGCAGTATTTT. Translation: CASSQEGAGGPTDTQYF.

This sequence joins TRBV28 and TRBJ1-4; 8 bases agree with TRBD1. There are 15 residues in the CDR3. J lost 4 bases, V lost 7 bases, and 8 bases had no gene match. The germline CDR1 and CDR2 sequences are MDHEN and SYDVKM. The CDR3 nucleotides read TGTGCCAGCACCGGGCCGGGACAGGTTAATGAAAAACTGTTTTTT. This sequence encodes CASTGPGQVNEKLFF.

The chain uses TRBV28 and TRBJ1-5; 10 bases line up with TRBD1. The CDR3 spans 15 residues. The J segment lost 7 bases and the V segment lost 6 bases, leaving 9 bases of the junction unmatched. Germline loops: CDR1 MDHEN, CDR2 SYDVKM. The CDR3 region is CASRPPGQGYQPQHF. The CDR3 nucleotides are TGTGCCAGCAGACCTCCGGGACAGGGGTACCAGCCCCAGCATTTT.

The chain is built from TRBV6-5 and TRBJ1-5, with TRBD1 matching 7 bases. The ends lost 6 bases at V and 3 bases at J; junction bases unmatched: 8. CDR3 length: 15 amino acids. Germline V gene sequence: CDR1 MNHEY, CDR2 SVGAGI. CDR3 residues: CASRAGQIDNQPQHF. The CDR3 DNA reads as TGTGCCAGCAGGGCGGGACAGATCGACAATCAGCCCCAGCATTTT.

This rearrangement joins TRBV5-1 to TRBJ1-3; D uncertain. The V end lost 4 bases, the J end lost 0 bases, and 14 bases lay between the germline ends. The CDR3 length is 16 residues. Germline V gene data show CDR1 as SGHRS and CDR2 as YFSETQ. Here the CDR3 reads CASSPQVGYSGNTIYF. CDR3 bases: TGCGCCAGCAGCCCGCAGGTGGGTTACTCTGGAAACACCATATATTTT. The whole variable domain, remainder taken from reference TRBV5-1 and TRBJ1-3, is KAGVTQTPRYLIKTRGQQVTLSCSPISGHRSVSWYQQTPGQGLQFLFEYFSETQRNKGNFPGRFSGRQFSNSRSEMNVSTLELGDSALYLCASSPQVGYSGNTIYFGEGSWLTVV.

V gene TRBV28 combines with J gene TRBJ1-2; 11 positions agree with TRBD1. This CDR3 is 15 amino acids long. V lost 8 bases, J lost 0 bases, and 5 bases stayed unmatched. CDR1 and CDR2 from the germline V gene are MDHEN and SYDVKM. The CDR3 spells CASRGTGGSNYGYTF. The CDR3 region has the DNA TGTGCCAGCCGAGGGACAGGGGGTTCTAACTATGGCTACACCTTC.

The chain recombines TRBV15 with TRBJ1-2, with D tentatively TRBD1 (5 bases). Per the germline V gene, CDR1 is LNHNV and CDR2 is YYDKDF (reference sequence). V was clipped by 0 bases and J by 4 bases, with 9 bases between them. The CDR3 length is 14 residues. CDR3 sequence reads: CATSREGRGYGYTF. DNA for the CDR3: TGTGCCACCAGCAGAGAGGGGCGGGGCTATGGCTACACCTTC.

This clone is a singleton in its sample. This rearrangement joins TRBV5-1 to TRBJ2-1, with 9 bases aligning to TRBD2. This CDR3 region has 16 residues. CDR1 is SGHRS and CDR2 is YFSETQ in the germline V gene. V lost 2 bases and J lost 6; bases outside the gene matches: 9. CDR3 region: CASSLWSGLAINEQFF. The DNA for the CDR3 is TGCGCCAGCAGCTTATGGTCCGGACTAGCGATCAATGAGCAGTTCTTC.

V usage is TRBV2 and J usage is TRBJ2-3, with TRBD2 identical over 10 bases. Losses at the gene ends were 6 bases for V and 2 bases for J; bases not matched to a gene: 8. This CDR3 is built from 16 residues. CDR1 and CDR2 from the germline V gene are SNHLY and FYNNEI. This chain's CDR3 is CASRALAGDFTDTQYF. CDR3 sequence (DNA): TGTGCCAGCAGGGCCCTAGCGGGGGATTTCACAGATACGCAGTATTTT.

In nucleotides, the CDR3 is TGTGCCAGCAGCCAGGGGGGCCCTATAGCGGGGGTCTACACAGATACGCAGTATTTT. Amino acids: CASSQGGPIAGVYTDTQYF. The rearrangement uses TRBV3-1 (or the pseudogene TRBV3-2) and TRBJ2-3; 9 bases match TRBD2. Germline V gene data show CDR1 as LGHDT and CDR2 as YNNKEL (reference sequence). V dropped 3 bases and J dropped 2; count of bases not matched to a gene: 15. This CDR3 is 19 amino acids long.

This chain connects TRBV24-1 to TRBJ2-1; no clear D gene. This CDR3 has 14 residues. CDR1 is KGHDR, CDR2 SFDVKD, per germline. Trimming removed 9 bases from V and 8 bases from J, with 19 bases in between. CDR3 sequence: CATQAPIRPHEQFF. The CDR3 region has the DNA TGTGCCACCCAGGCTCCCATCAGGCCGCATGAGCAGTTCTTC.

This chain joins TRBV5-1 and TRBJ2-3, with TRBD1 matching 7 bases. The CDR3 totals 15 residues. CDR1 and CDR2 (germline): SGHRS, YFSETQ. V was clipped by 0 bases and J by 2 bases; unmatched bases: 3. The CDR3 DNA is TGCGCCAGCAGCTTGGGACAGGGCTTCACAGATACGCAGTATTTT. Residues: CASSLGQGFTDTQYF. Full variable domain (remainder filled in from reference TRBV5-1 and TRBJ2-3): KAGVTQTPRYLIKTRGQQVTLSCSPISGHRSVSWYQQTPGQGLQFLFEYFSETQRNKGNFPGRFSGRQFSNSRSEMNVSTLELGDSALYLCASSLGQGFTDTQYFGPGTRLTVL.

The chain employs TRBV7-9 and TRBJ1-6, with 7 bases aligning to TRBD1. The junction had 11 bases not matched to a gene; V was cut back by 5 bases and J by 7 bases. CDR3 length equals 16 residues. CDR1 is SEHNR, CDR2 FQNEAQ, per germline (reference sequence). In DNA form, the CDR3 reads TGTGCCAGCAGCGCTCTAAGAGGGACAGAGAATTCACCCCTCCACTTT. It translates to CASSALRGTENSPLHF.

This sequence joins TRBV2 and TRBJ2-7, with TRBD1 as a possible D gene (6 bases). V was trimmed by 1 base and J by 5 bases, leaving 12 bases between them. This CDR3 region has 14 residues. The germline V gene encodes CDR1 SNHLY and CDR2 FYNNEI. This CDR3 is CASSEEPRGHEQYF. The CDR3 DNA reads as TGTGCCAGCAGTGAAGAACCCAGGGGACACGAGCAGTACTTC.

This rearrangement joins TRBV19 to TRBJ1-1; D remains ambiguous. CDR3 length: 16 amino acids. CDR1 is LNHDA and CDR2 is SQIVND in the germline V gene (reference sequence). Trimming removed 5 bases from V and 4 bases from J, with 20 bases in between. DNA for the CDR3: TGTGCCAGTAGTTTAAGTAGGAGGGTTGGAGCCACTGAAGCTTTCTTT. Amino acid sequence: CASSLSRRVGATEAFF.